The 10 T cell receptor beta chains below come from one sample, sequenced in a study of T cells in Graves' hyperthyroidism and ophthalmopathy. Amplification of TCR beta CDR3 regions used RNA as the template. With the HTBI primer set, the TCR CDR3 went through a first round of RT-PCR. MiXCR, applied by TCRdb to the multiplex PCR reads, yields one record per CDR3 protein. This table has 460,000 or so distinct CDR3 sequences, 13% to 15% appearing once. Material: blood. The receptors derive from a woman between 18 and 30 years old with Graves' hyperthyroidism.

This clonotype was counted only a few times. Mismatch with germline at one junction end may stem from a read error. The chain is built from TRBV27 and TRBJ2-2; D may be TRBD1 (7 bases). CDR1 is MNHEY, CDR2 SMNVEV, per germline (reference sequence). The CDR3 is 17 amino acids. The CDR3, as DNA: TGTGCCAGCAGTTTAATAGTTGGGACAGAGAGGACCGGGGGGCTGTTTTTT. It translates to CASSLIVGTERTGGLFF.

This clonotype was counted between two and nine times. The chain combines TRBV29-1 with TRBJ1-1; no clear D gene. The CDR3 is 11 amino acids. V was trimmed by 7 bases and J by 5 bases, leaving 11 bases between them. Looked up from germline, CDR1 is SQVTM and CDR2 is ANQGSEA. The CDR3 sequence: CSGLVGTEAFF. CDR3 sequence (DNA): TGCAGCGGACTGGTGGGGACTGAAGCTTTCTTT.

This clonotype was observed at least ten times. The rearrangement joins TRBV30 to TRBJ1-1; tentatively, D is TRBD1 (5 bases). Germline loops: CDR1 GTSNPN, CDR2 SVGIG (reference sequence). Trimming pared 1 base from V and 8 bases from J, leaving 14 bases between. The CDR3 extends over 13 amino acids. The CDR3 loop reads CAWSGGGISEAFF. The CDR3 nucleotides are TGTGCCTGGAGTGGTGGGGGGATATCAGAAGCTTTCTTT.

The CDR3: CASSQSPANTEAFF. CDR3 nucleotide sequence: TGTGCCAGCAGCCAATCCCCTGCGAACACTGAAGCTTTCTTT. This rearrangement joins TRBV4-2 to TRBJ1-1; D not resolved. Looked up from germline, CDR1 is LGHNA and CDR2 is YNFKEQ. This CDR3 contains 14 residues. V lost 2 bases, J lost 1 base, and 8 bases lay in between.

This clonotype was detected many times. The genes are TRBV12-3 or TRBV12-4 and TRBJ2-5, with 7 bases lining up with TRBD1. The CDR3 loop spans 14 amino acids. Germline trimming cut 6 bases from V and 3 bases from J; bases unmatched to any gene: 7. As DNA, the CDR3 is TGTGCCAGCAGAGGTCCAGGGGGAAAAGAGACCCAGTACTTC. Translating it yields CASRGPGGKETQYF.

This clonotype was seen a handful of times. The rearrangement uses TRBV6-1 and TRBJ1-1; TRBD1 is a possible D gene (5 bases). V was clipped by 5 bases and J by 6 bases, with 19 bases between them. The CDR3 covers 15 residues. In germline, CDR1 is MNHNS, CDR2 SASEGT. The CDR3 reads CASSRVREKGAEAFF. In DNA, the CDR3 is TGTGCCAGCAGTCGGGTCAGGGAGAAGGGCGCTGAAGCTTTCTTT.

The chain combines TRBV7-9 with TRBJ1-6, with unresolved D. V was clipped by 1 base and J by 4 bases, with 14 bases between them. CDR1 is SEHNR, CDR2 FQNEAQ, per germline (reference sequence). CDR3 length equals 17 residues. DNA of the CDR3: TGTGCCAGCAGCTTAGGGTCTGGCGAAAATTATAATTCACCCCTCCACTTT. Translating it yields CASSLGSGENYNSPLHF.

In this sample, this clonotype turned up many times. CDR3 sequence: CASSHGRVLGETQYF. CDR3 coding DNA: TGTGCCAGCAGCCACGGCCGGGTCTTGGGAGAGACCCAGTACTTC. The chain is built from TRBV3-1 and TRBJ2-5, with D hard to call. The CDR3 runs to 15 residues. Germline V gives CDR1 LGHDT, CDR2 YNNKEL (reference sequence). V was shortened by 3 bases and J by 4 bases, with 15 bases between the two germline ends.

This clonotype was seen more than once but under ten times. This chain joins TRBV5-1 and TRBJ2-5; D is uncertain. Germline V lookup: CDR1 SGHRS, CDR2 YFSETQ. The length of the CDR3 is 12 residues. Deletions cut 4 bases from V and 2 bases from J, with 6 bases between. In nucleotides, the CDR3 is TGCGCCAGCAGCCCAAAACAAGAGACCCAGTACTTC. Translated: CASSPKQETQYF.

This clonotype was observed many times. This may be a read error: a much more frequent sequence differs by one nucleotide. CDR3 loop: CASSLRAGTDTQYF. The CDR3 DNA sequence: TGTGCCAGCAGCTTAAGGGCTGGCACAGATACGCAGTATTTT. The chain links TRBV7-2 to TRBJ2-3, with D uncertain. Trimming took off 2 bases at V and 1 base at J, with 7 bases between the two ends. From germline, CDR1 is SGHTA and CDR2 FQGNSA. The CDR3 is made up of 14 amino acids.